The 22 T cell receptor beta chains in this list originate from one sample, sequenced in a study of blood T cell repertoires in COVID-19. Libraries were prepared by immunoSEQ multiplex PCR; TCRdb keeps only in-frame clonotypes and omits some of them. The data contain about 150,000 clones, about 79% of them singletons. Input material: peripheral blood. These receptors were obtained from a woman aged 45-65 years with acute or convalescent COVID-19.

The rearrangement joins TRBV6-5 to TRBJ1-2; D call uncertain. CDR3 length: 12 residues. The V and J ends lost 4 bases and 6 bases respectively, with 9 bases between them. Germline CDR1 MNHEY, CDR2 SVGAGI. CDR3 amino acids: CASSLQHHGYTF. CDR3 bases: TGTGCCAGCAGTTTACAGCACCATGGCTACACCTTC.

This chain connects TRBV11-2 to TRBJ2-3; D possibly corresponds to TRBD1 (6 bases). From germline, CDR1 is SGHAT and CDR2 FQNNGV. This CDR3 contains 15 residues. Trimming cost V 2 bases and J 0 bases, with 9 bases left between them. The CDR3 loop is CASSLLTGSTDTQYF. CDR3 nucleotides: TGTGCCAGCAGCTTACTTACAGGGAGCACAGATACGCAGTATTTT.

This clone was found a few times. The chain joins TRBV3-1 (or the pseudogene TRBV3-2) to TRBJ1-6; the D is unclear. The CDR3 sequence is 13 residues long. V was trimmed by 4 bases and J by 7 bases, leaving 8 bases between them. Germline values: CDR1 LGHDT, CDR2 YNNKEL (reference sequence). The CDR3 loop reads CASSLQKNSPLHF. Here the CDR3 DNA reads TGTGCCAGCAGCCTCCAGAAGAATTCACCCCTCCACTTT.

This sequence joins TRBV3-1 (or the pseudogene TRBV3-2) and TRBJ1-3; no firm D call. Trimming removed 6 bases at V and 0 bases at J, with 15 bases between. This CDR3 has 16 residues. In germline, CDR1 is LGHDT, CDR2 YNNKEL (reference sequence). Written as DNA, the CDR3 is TGTGCCAGCAGTCCAAGAGGTGGCAGCTCTGGAAACACCATATATTTT. Its protein is CASSPRGGSSGNTIYF.

The genes are TRBV18 and TRBJ2-7, with 8 bases identical to TRBD2. The V gene's germline CDR1 is KGHSH and CDR2 LQKENI. J gave up 5 bases and V 2 bases, and 5 bases lay outside the gene matches. The CDR3 has 14 amino acids. The CDR3 DNA is TGTGCCAGCTCACCAGCGGGGGGAGGGAACGAGCAGTACTTC. It translates to CASSPAGGGNEQYF.

This chain joins TRBV5-1 and TRBJ2-5; TRBD2 matches 9 bases. This CDR3 region has 16 residues. V trimming: 2 bases; J trimming: 2 bases; junction bases outside the gene matches: 7. Germline V lookup: CDR1 SGHRS, CDR2 YFSETQ. CDR3 DNA sequence: TGCGCCAGCAGCTTCGGGACTAGCTTAGGACAAGAGACCCAGTACTTC. Amino acid sequence: CASSFGTSLGQETQYF.

In its sample, this clone was seen many times. The chain uses TRBV5-8 and TRBJ1-2; TRBD1 matches at 8 bases. This CDR3 has 13 residues. Germline V lookup: CDR1 SGHTS, CDR2 YDEGEE. J was trimmed by 8 bases and V by 0 bases; bases with no gene match: 3. DNA of the CDR3: TGTGCCAGCAGCTTGGCGGCAGGGGGCGGCTACACCTTC. Translation gives CASSLAAGGGYTF.

The chain couples TRBV5-1 to TRBJ2-2, with D hard to call. The CDR3 extends over 14 amino acids. The germline V gene has CDR1 SGHRS and CDR2 YFSETQ. Trimming shortened V by 9 bases and J by 0 bases, and 12 bases separated the two germline ends. In DNA form, the CDR3 reads TGCGCCACTACCCCTGTCACGAACACCGGGGAGCTGTTTTTT. Translated: CATTPVTNTGELFF. The full variable domain, in which reference TRBV5-1 and TRBJ2-2 provide the parts outside the CDR3, is KAGVTQTPRYLIKTRGQQVTLSCSPISGHRSVSWYQQTPGQGLQFLFEYFSETQRNKGNFPGRFSGRQFSNSRSEMNVSTLELGDSALYLCATTPVTNTGELFFGEGSRLTVL.

The chain is built from TRBV4-2 and TRBJ2-5, with D possibly matching TRBD1 (6 bases). Trimming cost V 0 bases and J 7 bases, with 18 bases left between them. CDR1 and CDR2 from the germline V gene are LGHNA and YNFKEQ. This CDR3 is 16 amino acids long. In DNA, the CDR3 is TGTGCCAGCAGCCAAGATAGGGGGACGGGTAGGGTGACCCAGTACTTC. Its translation is CASSQDRGTGRVTQYF.

The rearrangement joins TRBV7-9 to TRBJ1-5, with D perhaps matching TRBD1 (5 bases). Looked up from germline, CDR1 is SEHNR and CDR2 is FQNEAQ (reference sequence). This CDR3 has 15 amino acids. The V and J ends lost 5 bases and 0 bases respectively, with 11 bases between them. The CDR3 sequence is CASSLGTYSNQPQHF. Here the CDR3 DNA reads TGTGCCAGCAGCCTGGGGACTTATAGCAATCAGCCCCAGCATTTT.

This chain connects TRBV7-8 to TRBJ1-2, with D perhaps matching TRBD1 (5 bases). CDR3 size: 14 residues. Germline values: CDR1 SGHVS, CDR2 FQNEAQ. V was trimmed by 2 bases and J by 8 bases, leaving 15 bases between them. CDR3 nucleotide sequence: TGTGCCAGCAGCTTACTCCCTCCCGACAGCGGCTACACCTTC. It yields the protein CASSLLPPDSGYTF.

The rearrangement joins TRBV27 to TRBJ1-3; perhaps TRBD1 as D (6 bases). The CDR3 totals 15 residues. Germline V gene sequence: CDR1 MNHEY, CDR2 SMNVEV (reference sequence). V was shortened by 2 bases and J by 1 base, with 9 bases between the two germline ends. CDR3 protein: CASSLRRGSGNTIYF. CDR3 nucleotides: TGTGCCAGCAGTTTACGCAGGGGTTCTGGAAACACCATATATTTT.

This chain joins TRBV5-8 and TRBJ1-1; weak D call: TRBD1 (6 bases). Per germline, CDR1 SGHTS and CDR2 YDEGEE. The CDR3 length is 12 residues. Trimming pared 4 bases from V and 3 bases from J, leaving 7 bases between. CDR3 DNA: TGTGCCAGCAGCAGGGGGTACACTGAAGCTTTCTTT. Amino acids: CASSRGYTEAFF.

V is TRBV18 and J is TRBJ2-3, with a weak D call TRBD2 (6 bases). This CDR3 has 15 residues. V was pared by 1 base and J by 3 bases, with 11 bases between. CDR1 is KGHSH and CDR2 is LQKENI in the germline V gene. The chain's CDR3 is CASSPQPGTTDTQYF. The CDR3, as DNA: TGTGCCAGCTCACCACAGCCGGGGACTACAGATACGCAGTATTTT.

DNA for the CDR3: TGCGCCAGCAGCTTGATGAAACGAGGATACACCTTC. Its translation: CASSLMKRGYTF. This chain links TRBV5-1 with TRBJ1-2; no firm D call. Per the germline V gene, CDR1 is SGHRS and CDR2 is YFSETQ. V dropped 1 base and J dropped 11 bases, with 12 bases sitting between them. The CDR3 contains 12 residues. The full variable domain, completed using reference TRBV5-1 and TRBJ1-2, is KAGVTQTPRYLIKTRGQQVTLSCSPISGHRSVSWYQQTPGQGLQFLFEYFSETQRNKGNFPGRFSGRQFSNSRSEMNVSTLELGDSALYLCASSLMKRGYTFGSGTRLTVV.

The chain has TRBV5-4 and TRBJ1-6, with TRBD1 matching 7 bases. This CDR3 contains 20 residues. V lost 4 bases to trimming and J lost 2 bases; unmatched junction nucleotides: 18. Germline CDR1 and CDR2: SGHNT and YYREEE (reference sequence). The CDR3 loop reads CASSTRGSEFWRTYNSPLHF. The CDR3 DNA follows: TGTGCCAGCAGCACCAGGGGGAGCGAATTTTGGAGGACCTATAATTCACCCCTCCACTTT.

The chain joins TRBV7-4 to TRBJ1-6; a weak D match, TRBD1 (6 bases). Germline lookup yields CDR1 SGHVT and CDR2 SQSDAQ. This CDR3 contains 16 residues. The ends were cut back, 4 bases at V and 10 bases at J, with 20 bases in the middle. CDR3 sequence reads: CASSSPHQGKGSPLHF. The CDR3 DNA follows: TGTGCCAGCAGCTCCCCCCACCAGGGGAAAGGCTCACCCCTCCACTTT.

This chain joins TRBV28 and TRBJ1-2; the match to TRBD1 covers 9 bases. The CDR3 has 14 amino acids. CDR1 MDHEN and CDR2 SYDVKM come from the germline V gene. The ends lost 5 bases at V and 5 bases at J; junction bases unmatched: 6. This CDR3 reads CASSGVDRGYGYTF. DNA of the CDR3: TGTGCCAGCAGTGGGGTGGACAGGGGTTATGGCTACACCTTC.

The V and J genes are TRBV5-8 and TRBJ2-1, with 9 bases lining up with TRBD2. The junction had 0 bases not matched to a gene; V was cut back by 0 bases and J by 2 bases. Per the germline V gene, CDR1 is SGHTS and CDR2 is YDEGEE. The CDR3 is 15 amino acids. The chain's CDR3 is CASSLGGRAYNEQFF. In nucleotides, the CDR3 is TGTGCCAGCAGCTTGGGCGGGAGGGCCTACAATGAGCAGTTCTTC.

The V and J genes are TRBV4-3 and TRBJ2-5; TRBD1 aligns across 8 bases. CDR1 is LGHNA and CDR2 is YSLEER in the germline V gene. Trimming cost V 3 bases and J 5 bases; bases outside gene matches: 11. The CDR3 is made up of 16 amino acids. The CDR3 DNA reads as TGCGCCAGCAGCCAGAATCCCCAGGGGGCAGGGGAGACCCAGTACTTC. This translates into CASSQNPQGAGETQYF.

V usage is TRBV2 and J usage is TRBJ1-3, with a tentative D call TRBD1 (5 bases). The length of the CDR3 is 15 residues. V dropped 10 bases and J dropped 2 bases, with 18 bases sitting between them. Looked up from germline, CDR1 is SNHLY and CDR2 is FYNNEI. CDR3 in DNA: TGTGCCACCGTCAAAAGGTCGGGGGCTGGAAACACCATATATTTT. This sequence encodes CATVKRSGAGNTIYF.

V is TRBV5-1 and J is TRBJ2-1, with D uncertain. The CDR3 runs to 10 residues. Per germline, CDR1 SGHRS and CDR2 YFSETQ. V lost 7 bases to trimming and J lost 7 bases, with 6 bases between them. CDR3 protein: CASGQNEQFF. CDR3 sequence (DNA): TGCGCCAGCGGGCAGAATGAGCAGTTCTTC. Complete variable domain (other parts from reference TRBV5-1 and TRBJ2-1): KAGVTQTPRYLIKTRGQQVTLSCSPISGHRSVSWYQQTPGQGLQFLFEYFSETQRNKGNFPGRFSGRQFSNSRSEMNVSTLELGDSALYLCASGQNEQFFGPGTRLTVL.